This TCR beta chain came from a study of shared clonotypes between healthy human individuals. With respect to this clone: Its antigen is unidentified.

The CDR3 extends over 13 amino acids. Germline CDR1 is MNHEY and CDR2 is SVGAGI. Germline trimming cut 5 bases from V and 6 bases from J; bases unmatched to any gene: 5. Sorted-subset replicate PCR reactions contained about 200 ng DNA, corresponding to some 29,000 T cell genomes. Libraries were prepared by immunoSEQ multiplex PCR; TCRdb keeps only in-frame clonotypes and omits some of them. Of a few hundred thousand clones detected, roughly 97% appear once; the ten largest clones hold 0.057%. The donor cohort consisted entirely of Caucasian adults residing in Nashville, Tennessee. Notes on the study in general: Richness estimates generally favored naive over memory subsets. Clonotypes not shared had lower generation probabilities than those common to all four donors.

The sequence was obtained from a woman aged 25 to 45 in good health. The sequenced material came from naive CD4+ T cells sorted from blood. Subset reported: CD45RA+ positively selected. V gene TRBV6-5 combines with J gene TRBJ1-2; 8 bases map to TRBD1. CDR3: CASSPQTGDGYTF. The CDR3 nucleotides read TGTGCCAGCAGTCCCCAGACAGGGGATGGCTACACCTTC.